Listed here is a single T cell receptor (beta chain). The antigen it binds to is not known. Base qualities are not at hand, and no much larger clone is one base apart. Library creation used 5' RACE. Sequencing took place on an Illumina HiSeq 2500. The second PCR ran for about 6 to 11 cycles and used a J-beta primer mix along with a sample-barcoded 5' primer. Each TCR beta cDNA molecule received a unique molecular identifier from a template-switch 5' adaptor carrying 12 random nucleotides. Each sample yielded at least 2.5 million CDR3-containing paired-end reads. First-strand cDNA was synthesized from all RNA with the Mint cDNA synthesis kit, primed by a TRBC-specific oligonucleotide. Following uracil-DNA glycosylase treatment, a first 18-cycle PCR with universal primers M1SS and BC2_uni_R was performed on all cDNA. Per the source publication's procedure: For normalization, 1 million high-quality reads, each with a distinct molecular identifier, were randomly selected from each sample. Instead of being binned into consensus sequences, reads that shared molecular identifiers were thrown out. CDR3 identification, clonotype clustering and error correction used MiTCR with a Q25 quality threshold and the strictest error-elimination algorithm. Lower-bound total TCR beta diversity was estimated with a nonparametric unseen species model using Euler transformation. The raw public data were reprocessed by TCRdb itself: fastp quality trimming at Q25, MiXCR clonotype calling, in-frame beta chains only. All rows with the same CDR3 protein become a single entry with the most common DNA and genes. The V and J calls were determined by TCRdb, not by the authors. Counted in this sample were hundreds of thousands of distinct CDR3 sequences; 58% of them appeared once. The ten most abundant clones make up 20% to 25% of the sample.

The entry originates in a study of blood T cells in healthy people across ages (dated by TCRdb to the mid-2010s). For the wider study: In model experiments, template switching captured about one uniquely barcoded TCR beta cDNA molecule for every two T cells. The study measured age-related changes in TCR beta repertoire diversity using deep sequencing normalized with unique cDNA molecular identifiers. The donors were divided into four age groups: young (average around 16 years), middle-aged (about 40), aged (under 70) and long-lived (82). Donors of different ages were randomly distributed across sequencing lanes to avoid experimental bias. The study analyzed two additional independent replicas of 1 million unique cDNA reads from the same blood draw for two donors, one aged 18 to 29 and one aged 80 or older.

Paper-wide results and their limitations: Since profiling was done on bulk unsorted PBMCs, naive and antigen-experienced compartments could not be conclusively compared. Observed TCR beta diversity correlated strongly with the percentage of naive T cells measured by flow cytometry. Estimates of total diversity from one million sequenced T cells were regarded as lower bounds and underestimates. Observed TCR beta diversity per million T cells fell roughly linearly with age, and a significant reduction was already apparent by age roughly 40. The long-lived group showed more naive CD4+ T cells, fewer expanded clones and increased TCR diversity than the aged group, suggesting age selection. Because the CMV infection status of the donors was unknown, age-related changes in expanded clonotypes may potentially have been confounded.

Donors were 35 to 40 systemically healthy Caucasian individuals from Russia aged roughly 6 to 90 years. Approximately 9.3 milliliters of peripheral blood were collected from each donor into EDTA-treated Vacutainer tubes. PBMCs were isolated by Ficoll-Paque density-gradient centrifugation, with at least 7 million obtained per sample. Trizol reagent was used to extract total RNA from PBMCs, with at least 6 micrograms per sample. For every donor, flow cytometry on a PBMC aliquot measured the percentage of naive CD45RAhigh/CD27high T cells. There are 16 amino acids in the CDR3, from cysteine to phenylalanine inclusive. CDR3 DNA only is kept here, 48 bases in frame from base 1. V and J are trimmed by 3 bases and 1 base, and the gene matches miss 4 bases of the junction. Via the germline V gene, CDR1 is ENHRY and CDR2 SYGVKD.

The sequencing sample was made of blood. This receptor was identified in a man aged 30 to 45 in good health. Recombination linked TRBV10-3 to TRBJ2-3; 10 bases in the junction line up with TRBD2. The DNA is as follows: TGTGCCATCAGTGATACCGGGACTAGCGGCACAGATACGCAGTATTTT. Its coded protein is CAISDTGTSGTDTQYF.